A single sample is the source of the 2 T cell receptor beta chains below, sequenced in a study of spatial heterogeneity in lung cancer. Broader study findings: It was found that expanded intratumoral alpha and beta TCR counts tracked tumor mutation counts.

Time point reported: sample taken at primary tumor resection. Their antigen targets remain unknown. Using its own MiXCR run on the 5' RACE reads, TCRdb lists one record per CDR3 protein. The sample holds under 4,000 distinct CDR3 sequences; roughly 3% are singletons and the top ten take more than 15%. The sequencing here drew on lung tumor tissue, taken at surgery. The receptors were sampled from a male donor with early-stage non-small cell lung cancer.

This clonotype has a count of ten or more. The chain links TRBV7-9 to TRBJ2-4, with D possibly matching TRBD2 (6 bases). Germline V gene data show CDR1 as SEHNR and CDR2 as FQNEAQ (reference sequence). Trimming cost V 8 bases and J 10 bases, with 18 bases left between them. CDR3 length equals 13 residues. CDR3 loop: CASGTGVKGIQYF. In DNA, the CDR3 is TGTGCCAGCGGAACGGGGGTAAAAGGTATTCAGTACTTC.

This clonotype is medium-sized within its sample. CDR3 sequence reads: CASSRRRGDTGELFF. CDR3 coding DNA: TGCGCCAGCAGCCGCCGGCGGGGGGACACCGGGGAGCTGTTTTTT. The gene calls are TRBV4-1 and TRBJ2-2, with TRBD2 matching 8 bases. From germline, CDR1 is MGHRA and CDR2 YSYEKL. The V and J ends lost 4 bases and 3 bases, in that order; junction bases with no gene match: 4. CDR3 length: 15 residues.